The sequence of this T cell receptor beta chain was determined in a study of blood T cell repertoires in COVID-19. At the level of the study: From the United States, Italy and Spain came samples of acute and convalescent COVID-19. PBMCs, B-cell-depleted T cells, or T cells provided the cDNA or gDNA that made up the material.

Germline-derived CDR1 and CDR2 are SGHVS and FQNEAQ. The CDR3 contains 15 residues. With 4 bases clipped from V and 6 bases from J, the junction kept 11 bases outside the gene matches. Only in-frame clones appear in the TCRdb table, and some are missing; sequencing was by immunoSEQ multiplex PCR. Of around 73,000 clones in the sample, roughly three quarters were seen once. Material for sequencing was peripheral blood. This receptor was obtained from a man between 65 and 85 years old with COVID-19, enrolled during active disease. The chain joins TRBV7-8 to TRBJ1-2; 7 bases are shared with TRBD1. CDR3 sequence (DNA): TGTGCCAGCAGCTCCAGACAGGGTGAGAGGGATGGCTACACCTTC. Amino acids: CASSSRQGERDGYTF. Filled out from reference TRBV7-8 and TRBJ1-2, the complete variable domain reads GAGVSQSPRYKVAKRGQDVALRCDPISGHVSLFWYQQALGQGPEFLTYFQNEAQLDKSGLPSDRFFAERPEGSVSTLKIQRTQQEDSAVYLCASSSRQGERDGYTFGSGTRLTVV.